A selection of T cell receptor beta chains follows, all from one sample in a study of blood T cell repertoires in COVID-19. Sequencing was performed with immunoSEQ multiplex PCR; in TCRdb, only in-frame clones are kept and a portion is missing. The table lists about 220,000 clones, roughly 87% of them singletons. Sequences were obtained from peripheral blood. Every receptor here comes from a man in his forties with active or convalescent COVID-19. CDR3s include the opening cysteine and the closing phenylalanine or tryptophan. Each record gives: clone size, V gene, D gene, J gene, CDR3 protein, CDR3 DNA. The D gene is left open where the match is weak. Clone sizes are given selectively: once, few, many, or a class where the clone is expanded.

clone size: .; V gene: TRBV7-9; D gene: .; J gene: TRBJ1-5; CDR3 protein: CASSAQEDQPQHF; CDR3 DNA: TGTGCCAGCAGCGCCCAGGAAGATCAGCCCCAGCATTTT
clone size: .; V gene: TRBV10-2; D gene: TRBD2; J gene: TRBJ2-5; CDR3 protein: CASSEPRTSGGSQETQYF; CDR3 DNA: TGCGCCAGCAGTGAACCTCGGACTAGCGGGGGGTCGCAAGAGACCCAGTACTTC
clone size: .; V gene: TRBV7-2; D gene: .; J gene: TRBJ2-1; CDR3 protein: CASSFRQTVNEQFF; CDR3 DNA: TGTGCCAGCAGCTTTAGACAGACGGTGAATGAGCAGTTCTTC
clone size: .; V gene: TRBV5-4; D gene: .; J gene: TRBJ2-4; CDR3 protein: CASSSTEKNIQYF; CDR3 DNA: TGTGCCAGCAGCTCCACAGAAAAAAACATTCAGTACTTC
clone size: .; V gene: TRBV3-1/TRBV3-2; D gene: .; J gene: TRBJ1-2; CDR3 protein: CASSQGGVYGYTF; CDR3 DNA: TGTGCCAGCAGCCAAGGGGGGGTCTATGGCTACACCTTC
clone size: .; V gene: TRBV10-3; D gene: .; J gene: TRBJ1-2; CDR3 protein: CAISESPGLHGYTF; CDR3 DNA: TGTGCCATCAGTGAGTCGCCAGGGCTTCATGGCTACACCTTC
clone size: .; V gene: TRBV27; D gene: .; J gene: TRBJ2-1; CDR3 protein: CASSSRTFYNEQFF; CDR3 DNA: TGTGCCAGCAGTTCTAGGACTTTCTACAATGAGCAGTTCTTC
clone size: once; V gene: TRBV11-2; D gene: .; J gene: TRBJ2-7; CDR3 protein: CASSLNRPRKSYEQYF; CDR3 DNA: TGTGCCAGCAGCTTAAACCGGCCCAGGAAGTCCTACGAGCAGTACTTC
clone size: .; V gene: TRBV6-5; D gene: .; J gene: TRBJ1-4; CDR3 protein: CASRPDSGKLFF; CDR3 DNA: TGTGCCAGCAGACCAGACAGTGGTAAACTGTTTTTT
clone size: once; V gene: TRBV28; D gene: .; J gene: TRBJ2-1; CDR3 protein: CASRTGLYEQFF; CDR3 DNA: TGTGCCAGCAGGACAGGTTTATACGAGCAGTTCTTC
clone size: once; V gene: TRBV6-7; D gene: .; J gene: TRBJ2-2; CDR3 protein: CASSYFSRWLGTGELFF; CDR3 DNA: TGTGCCAGCAGTTACTTTTCACGGTGGCTCGGGACCGGGGAGCTGTTTTTT
clone size: .; V gene: TRBV5-1; D gene: .; J gene: TRBJ1-4; CDR3 protein: CASLPGDYNEKLFF; CDR3 DNA: TGCGCCAGTTTACCGGGAGACTATAATGAAAAACTGTTTTTT
clone size: few; V gene: TRBV5-4; D gene: TRBD1; J gene: TRBJ1-2; CDR3 protein: CASSRQGDGYTF; CDR3 DNA: TGTGCCAGCAGCAGACAGGGGGATGGCTACACCTTC
clone size: .; V gene: TRBV24-1; D gene: TRBD1; J gene: TRBJ2-2; CDR3 protein: CATSDTGQGGELFF; CDR3 DNA: TGTGCCACCAGTGACACAGGACAGGGCGGGGAGCTGTTTTTT
clone size: .; V gene: TRBV5-1; D gene: .; J gene: TRBJ1-5; CDR3 protein: CASREGGTSNQPQHF; CDR3 DNA: TGCGCCAGCAGGGAGGGGGGGACAAGCAATCAGCCCCAGCATTTT
clone size: .; V gene: TRBV19; D gene: .; J gene: TRBJ2-1; CDR3 protein: CASTSVDSSYNEQFF; CDR3 DNA: TGTGCCAGTACATCGGTGGACAGTTCCTACAATGAGCAGTTCTTC
clone size: .; V gene: TRBV29-1; D gene: TRBD1; J gene: TRBJ2-5; CDR3 protein: CSVEVPPGGPYF; CDR3 DNA: TGCAGCGTTGAAGTCCCCCCAGGGGGCCCGTACTTC
clone size: .; V gene: TRBV11-2; D gene: .; J gene: TRBJ1-5; CDR3 protein: CASSLATGPNQPQHF; CDR3 DNA: TGTGCCAGCAGCTTAGCTACAGGACCTAATCAGCCCCAGCATTTT
clone size: .; V gene: TRBV10-3; D gene: TRBD1; J gene: TRBJ2-7; CDR3 protein: CAISESTGGSYEQYF; CDR3 DNA: TGTGCCATCAGTGAGTCAACAGGGGGCTCCTACGAGCAGTACTTC
clone size: few; V gene: TRBV6-5; D gene: .; J gene: TRBJ1-2; CDR3 protein: CASSYTGLVGGYTF; CDR3 DNA: TGTGCCAGCAGTTACACAGGCTTGGTTGGTGGCTACACCTTC
clone size: .; V gene: TRBV28; D gene: TRBD1; J gene: TRBJ1-1; CDR3 protein: CASSTQQGSGTEAFF; CDR3 DNA: TGTGCCAGCAGTACCCAACAGGGGTCAGGCACTGAAGCTTTCTTT
clone size: .; V gene: TRBV9; D gene: .; J gene: TRBJ1-6; CDR3 protein: CASSVDRLLNSPLHF; CDR3 DNA: TGTGCCAGCAGCGTAGACAGGTTGCTGAATTCACCCCTCCACTTT
clone size: .; V gene: TRBV5-4; D gene: TRBD1; J gene: TRBJ2-7; CDR3 protein: CASSLGRTGELGEQYF; CDR3 DNA: TGTGCCAGCAGCTTGGGGCGTACAGGGGAATTAGGCGAGCAGTACTTC
clone size: .; V gene: TRBV4-2; D gene: .; J gene: TRBJ1-5; CDR3 protein: CASSQEPVNQPQHF; CDR3 DNA: TGTGCCAGCAGCCAAGAGCCGGTCAATCAGCCCCAGCATTTT
clone size: .; V gene: TRBV18; D gene: .; J gene: TRBJ2-2; CDR3 protein: CASSPPKRTGELFF; CDR3 DNA: TGTGCCAGCTCACCACCGAAGCGAACCGGGGAGCTGTTTTTT
clone size: .; V gene: TRBV29-1; D gene: .; J gene: TRBJ2-2; CDR3 protein: CSVRVTGNTGELFF; CDR3 DNA: TGCAGCGTTAGGGTGACAGGGAACACCGGGGAGCTGTTTTTT
clone size: .; V gene: TRBV3-1/TRBV3-2; D gene: .; J gene: TRBJ1-4; CDR3 protein: CASSPPGGAKLFF; CDR3 DNA: TGTGCCAGCAGCCCACCGGGGGGGGCGAAACTGTTTTTT
clone size: once; V gene: TRBV2; D gene: .; J gene: TRBJ1-1; CDR3 protein: CASSGGGTEAFF; CDR3 DNA: TGTGCCAGCAGTGGCGGGGGTACTGAAGCTTTCTTT
clone size: .; V gene: TRBV10-3; D gene: .; J gene: TRBJ2-2; CDR3 protein: CAISEGGANTGELFF; CDR3 DNA: TGTGCCATCAGTGAGGGGGGGGCAAACACCGGGGAGCTGTTTTTT
clone size: .; V gene: TRBV27; D gene: TRBD1; J gene: TRBJ2-5; CDR3 protein: CASSFTGGLGETQYF; CDR3 DNA: TGTGCCAGCAGCTTTACAGGGGGCCTCGGAGAGACCCAGTACTTC
clone size: .; V gene: TRBV27; D gene: TRBD1; J gene: TRBJ1-2; CDR3 protein: CASSLSMGQGRKTF; CDR3 DNA: TGTGCCAGCAGTTTATCGATGGGACAGGGAAGAAAGACCTTC
clone size: .; V gene: TRBV9; D gene: .; J gene: TRBJ1-6; CDR3 protein: CASSAQIPDERWYNSPLHF; CDR3 DNA: TGTGCCAGCAGCGCCCAAATTCCTGACGAGCGCTGGTATAATTCACCCCTCCACTTT